This T cell receptor (beta chain) was sequenced in a study of vaccination and CD4 T cells after COVID-19. About the research overall: Control cultures used a CEFX viral epitope pool, an HIV-1 Nef peptide pool, or no peptide. Study results and caveats: Median reactive clonotypes, those recognizing SARS-CoV-2, rose from 21 to 38, not significantly.

V was shortened by 1 base and J by 8 bases, with 11 bases between the two germline ends. CDR3 length: 13 amino acids. Sequencing of cultured CD4+ T cell DNA used the Oncomine TCR Beta short-read assay. Researchers extracted genomic DNA from CD4+ T cells that had been cultured. TCRdb redid the calling of the PCR reads with MiXCR, one entry per CDR3 protein. The data hold over 11,000 distinct CDR3 sequences, with approximately 62% observed a single time. Treatment meaning: approximately 9-day PBMC culture with coronavirus spike peptide pools or control peptides (ViraFEST assay). Positive SARS-CoV-2 PCR tests in convalescent patients dated from March to December 2020, pre-Alpha, Beta and Delta. Concerning this clonotype itself: Its antigen is as yet unknown.

Sequencing was done on a sample of CD4+ T cells from blood, cultured in vitro. The sequence was collected from a human donor who had recovered from COVID-19. The gene calls are TRBV12-3 or TRBV12-4 and TRBJ1-2; tentative D call: TRBD1 (5 bases). The CDR3 sequence is CASSLGGVEGYTF. In DNA form, the CDR3 reads TGTGCCAGCAGTTTAGGGGGGGTAGAAGGCTACACCTTC.